Shown below are 23 T cell receptor beta chains from a single sample sequenced in a study of long-term antiretroviral therapy in people with HIV. The immunoSEQ assay was v3.0, run at survey level. Data came from immunoSEQ multiplex PCR; TCRdb stores just in-frame clones and leaves some out. This repertoire shows 25,000 to 35,000 clones, 70% to 90% found once; its top ten account for under 5%. Sequenced here: unsorted PBMCs, sampled 0.8 years before starting antiretroviral therapy. The receptor source for this set is a man between 18 and 29 years old with HIV.

The chain employs TRBV5-6 and TRBJ2-7; possible D gene TRBD2, 6 bases. In germline, CDR1 is SGHDT, CDR2 YYEEEE. Trimming pared 2 bases from V and 6 bases from J, leaving 18 bases between. This CDR3 region has 15 residues. CDR3 in amino acids: CASSFRAGLWSEQYF. CDR3 DNA sequence: TGTGCCAGCAGCTTTCGTGCGGGGCTTTGGTCCGAGCAGTACTTC. The full variable domain, completed using reference TRBV5-6 and TRBJ2-7, is DAGVTQSPTHLIKTRGQQVTLRCSPKSGHDTVSWYQQALGQGPQFIFQYYEEEERQRGNFPDRFSGHQFPNYSSELNVNALLLGDSALYLCASSFRAGLWSEQYFGPGTRLTVT.

This clone appeared a single time. This sequence joins TRBV5-1 and TRBJ2-2; possibly TRBD2 for D (5 bases). V lost 1 base and J lost 7, with 11 bases in between. Germline CDR1 reads SGHRS; CDR2 reads YFSETQ. This CDR3 contains 14 residues. CDR3 DNA sequence: TGCGCCAGCAGCTTGACCGGGATCGTCGGGGAGCTGTTTTTT. Residues: CASSLTGIVGELFF. Using reference TRBV5-1 and TRBJ2-2 for the parts outside the CDR3, the full variable domain is KAGVTQTPRYLIKTRGQQVTLSCSPISGHRSVSWYQQTPGQGLQFLFEYFSETQRNKGNFPGRFSGRQFSNSRSEMNVSTLELGDSALYLCASSLTGIVGELFFGEGSRLTVL.

The genes are TRBV20-1 and TRBJ2-7; no definite D call. The CDR3 is made up of 11 amino acids. The V and J ends lost 1 base and 3 bases respectively, with 4 bases between them. Per germline, CDR1 DFQATT and CDR2 SNEGSKA (reference sequence). The CDR3 region has the DNA TGCAGTGCTAGAGCGGGCTACGAGCAGTACTTC. Translated: CSARAGYEQYF.

The chain employs TRBV5-5 and TRBJ2-7; 14 nucleotides match TRBD2. This CDR3 contains 15 residues. Germline CDR1 is SGHKS and CDR2 is YYEKEE (reference sequence). With V trimmed by 4 bases and J by 6 bases, 6 bases remained unmatched. In DNA form, the CDR3 reads TGTGCCAGCAGCCCTGGGACTAGCGGGAGAGGCGAGCAGTACTTC. This codes for CASSPGTSGRGEQYF. The variable domain in full, completed from reference TRBV5-5 and TRBJ2-7, reads DAGVTQSPTHLIKTRGQQVTLRCSPISGHKSVSWYQQVLGQGPQFIFQYYEKEERGRGNFPDRFSARQFPNYSSELNVNALLLGDSALYLCASSPGTSGRGEQYFGPGTRLTVT.

The chain joins TRBV28 to TRBJ2-1; D is unclear. CDR3 size: 14 residues. Germline V gene lookup returns CDR1 MDHEN and CDR2 SYDVKM. The V end was cut by 6 bases, the J end by 4 bases, with 13 bases between. Here the CDR3 DNA reads TGTGCCAGCAGCCCCATCGCCGGGTACAATGAGCAGTTCTTC. The encoded protein is CASSPIAGYNEQFF.

The chain is built from TRBV11-3 and TRBJ2-5, with 9 nucleotides matching TRBD1. This CDR3 is 18 amino acids long. The germline V gene encodes CDR1 SGHNT and CDR2 YENEEA. The V and J ends lost 5 bases and 5 bases, in that order; junction bases with no gene match: 18. The CDR3 loop is CASSTRGATGGRRETQYF. In DNA, the CDR3 is TGTGCCAGCAGCACTAGGGGGGCGACAGGGGGGCGCCGGGAGACCCAGTACTTC.

The chain couples TRBV2 to TRBJ1-1; 7 bases map to TRBD1. With 6 bases clipped from V and 3 bases from J, the junction kept 4 bases outside the gene matches. The germline CDR1 and CDR2 sequences are SNHLY and FYNNEI. The CDR3 has 13 residues. The CDR3 DNA reads TGTGCCAGCAGCGCTGACAGGGACACTGAAGCTTTCTTT. Translating gives CASSADRDTEAFF. The variable domain in full, completed from reference TRBV2 and TRBJ1-1, reads EPEVTQTPSHQVTQMGQEVILRCVPISNHLYFYWYRQILGQKVEFLVSFYNNEISEKSEIFDDQFSVERPDGSNFTLKIRSTKLEDSAMYFCASSADRDTEAFFGQGTRLTVV.

V is TRBV4-2 and J is TRBJ2-5; the match to TRBD1 covers 9 bases. This CDR3 is 15 amino acids long. J gave up 5 bases and V 4 bases, and 8 bases lay outside the gene matches. Germline V gives CDR1 LGHNA, CDR2 YNFKEQ. In nucleotides, the CDR3 is TGTGCCAGCAGCCTCACCACGACAGGGGGGGAGACCCAGTACTTC. Translating gives CASSLTTTGGETQYF.

The chain is built from TRBV19 and TRBJ2-2; D is undetermined. CDR3 length equals 13 residues. V was clipped by 0 bases and J by 7 bases, with 6 bases between them. Germline V gene lookup returns CDR1 LNHDA and CDR2 SQIVND (reference sequence). The CDR3 DNA reads as TGTGCCAGTAGTATAGATCATCTCGGGGAGCTGTTTTTT. This codes for CASSIDHLGELFF.

The chain has TRBV7-9 and TRBJ1-2; D perhaps matches TRBD1 (5 bases). Trimming removed 3 bases at V and 7 bases at J, with 9 bases between. There are 12 residues in the CDR3. Germline lookup yields CDR1 SEHNR and CDR2 FQNEAQ (reference sequence). The CDR3 here is CASSFGQGGYTF. The CDR3 nucleotides read TGTGCCAGCAGCTTCGGTCAGGGTGGCTACACCTTC. Looking up the rest from reference TRBV7-9 and TRBJ1-2 gives the full variable domain: DTGVSQNPRHKITKRGQNVTFRCDPISEHNRLYWYRQTLGQGPEFLTYFQNEAQLEKSRLLSDRFSAERPKGSFSTLEIQRTEQGDSAMYLCASSFGQGGYTFGSGTRLTVV.

The V gene is TRBV7-9, the J gene TRBJ2-3, with D maybe TRBD2 (5 bases). The CDR3 runs to 13 residues. V was clipped by 1 base and J by 5 bases, with 7 bases between them. In germline, CDR1 is SEHNR, CDR2 FQNEAQ (reference sequence). The CDR3 region has the DNA TGTGCCAGCAGCTTAGTAGGAGGAGATACGCAGTATTTT. Its translation is CASSLVGGDTQYF.

V usage is TRBV28 and J usage is TRBJ1-2, with TRBD1 matching over 10 bases. The V segment lost 10 bases and the J segment 5 bases; nucleotides outside the gene matches: 4. Germline V gene data show CDR1 as MDHEN and CDR2 as SYDVKM. This CDR3 region has 12 residues. CDR3 DNA: TGTGCCATTCGACAGGGGGCTTATGGCTACACCTTC. This codes for CAIRQGAYGYTF.

The chain carries TRBV11-2 and TRBJ2-3; D not resolved. Germline V gene lookup returns CDR1 SGHAT and CDR2 FQNNGV. Trimming removed 2 bases at V and 14 bases at J, with 11 bases between. This CDR3 has 11 residues. The CDR3 region is CASSLKDPRYF. In nucleotides, the CDR3 is TGTGCCAGCAGCTTAAAGGACCCTCGGTATTTT.

The V gene is TRBV30, the J gene TRBJ2-1; possibly TRBD1 for D (5 bases). Germline CDR1 reads GTSNPN; CDR2 reads SVGIG (reference sequence). The CDR3 contains 13 residues. The V end lost 2 bases, the J end lost 8 bases, and 13 bases lay between the germline ends. The CDR3 sequence is CAWSRGRSDEQFF. The CDR3 coding sequence is TGTGCCTGGAGTAGGGGTCGGAGCGATGAGCAGTTCTTC.

This clone was recorded only once. V and J are TRBV18 and TRBJ1-1; D gene ambiguous. Germline V gene data show CDR1 as KGHSH and CDR2 as LQKENI. The germline V and J ends were trimmed by 8 bases and 0 bases, with 10 bases remaining between them. This CDR3 contains 13 residues. The CDR3 spells CASPKKLNTEAFF. In DNA form, the CDR3 reads TGTGCCAGCCCCAAAAAACTGAACACTGAAGCTTTCTTT.

This clone appeared once. The J gene is TRBJ1-2, the V gene TRBV10-2; 8 nucleotides line up with TRBD1. Germline CDR1 reads WSHSY; CDR2 reads SAAADI. V trimming: 3 bases; J trimming: 8 bases; junction bases outside the gene matches: 17. The CDR3 length is 17 residues. The DNA of the CDR3 is TGCGCCAGCAGTGACCTCCTTCCGGGACAGGTTGTGAGGGGCTACACCTTC. Its translation: CASSDLLPGQVVRGYTF.

The CDR3 loop reads CASSRTGNGYTF. CDR3 coding DNA: TGTGCCAGCAGCAGGACAGGCAATGGCTACACCTTC. This sequence joins TRBV11-2 and TRBJ1-2, with 7 bases lining up with TRBD1. Per the germline V gene, CDR1 is SGHAT and CDR2 is FQNNGV. The CDR3 runs to 12 residues. V was clipped by 5 bases and J by 6 bases; unmatched bases: 3. Full variable domain (outside the CDR3, taken from reference TRBV11-2 and TRBJ1-2): EAGVAQSPRYKIIEKRQSVAFWCNPISGHATLYWYQQILGQGPKLLIQFQNNGVVDDSQLPKDRFSAERLKGVDSTLKIQPAKLEDSAVYLCASSRTGNGYTFGSGTRLTVV.

This clone has just one count. V and J are TRBV6-6 and TRBJ2-1; D is perhaps TRBD2 (6 bases). Trimming removed 6 bases from V and 8 bases from J, with 23 bases in between. The length of the CDR3 is 16 residues. Germline loops: CDR1 MNHNY, CDR2 SVGAGI (reference sequence). The CDR3 DNA follows: TGTGCCAGCAGGCCCCCTAGCGTCAATTTGCGGGATGAGCAGTTCTTC. Its translation: CASRPPSVNLRDEQFF.

J is TRBJ2-5 and V is TRBV19; a weak D match, TRBD2 (6 bases). The CDR3 is 15 amino acids. V lost 3 bases and J 5 bases, leaving 16 bases between the germline ends. Germline V gene lookup returns CDR1 LNHDA and CDR2 SQIVND (reference sequence). The CDR3 nucleotides are TGTGCCAGTAGTATTGGCGGGGTTGTCACCGAGACCCAGTACTTC. Its translation is CASSIGGVVTETQYF.

The chain uses TRBV4-1 and TRBJ1-1; the match to TRBD1 covers 7 bases. J lost 3 bases, V lost 2 bases, and 6 bases had no gene match. Germline CDR1 and CDR2: MGHRA and YSYEKL. The CDR3 loop spans 15 amino acids. The CDR3 DNA sequence: TGCGCCAGCAGCCAACCCTGGACAGGTGACACTGAAGCTTTCTTT. This gives the protein CASSQPWTGDTEAFF.

The chain recombines TRBV11-1 with TRBJ2-3; D may be TRBD1 (5 bases). Looked up from germline, CDR1 is SGHAT and CDR2 is FQDESV (reference sequence). The CDR3 runs 15 residues. V was pared by 6 bases and J by 4 bases, with 17 bases between. CDR3 bases: TGTGCCAGCAGACGTGATGGGGCCGTGGCAGATACGCAGTATTTT. Protein product: CASRRDGAVADTQYF.

The chain has TRBV5-6 and TRBJ1-3; D gene ambiguous. Germline V lookup: CDR1 SGHDT, CDR2 YYEEEE. Deletions cut 4 bases from V and 5 bases from J, with 10 bases between. The CDR3 spans 13 residues. Written as DNA, the CDR3 is TGTGCCAGCAGCCCTTCTGGACGAAACACCATATATTTT. Protein: CASSPSGRNTIYF.

CDR3 residues: CASSLGTSGGMRADTQYF. The CDR3, as DNA: TGCGCCAGCAGCCTAGGGACTAGCGGGGGGATGAGGGCAGATACGCAGTATTTT. The gene calls are TRBV5-1 and TRBJ2-3; 15 bases align to TRBD2. After removal of 4 bases from V and 4 bases from J, the junction contained 10 bases not matched to a gene. Germline V gene sequence: CDR1 SGHRS, CDR2 YFSETQ. The CDR3 contains 18 residues.